This T cell receptor (beta chain) stems from a study of shared clonotypes between healthy human individuals. This clone was counted between two and nine times. No antigen is known for it. Using immunoSEQ multiplex PCR, the repertoire was profiled, and TCRdb retains in-frame clones only, with some absent. The data contain hundreds of thousands of clones, 55% to 85% of them singletons. Splitting of CD4+ cells produced CD45RA+ naive and CD45RA-negative memory subsets. Trimming took off 9 bases at V and 0 bases at J, with 11 bases between the two ends. CDR1 and CDR2 (germline): SNHLY, FYNNEI. The CDR3 loop spans 13 amino acids. Points from the study as a whole: All-four-donor shared clonotypes had higher generation probabilities than non-shared clonotypes did.

This sequence originates from a woman aged 30 to 39 in good health. V usage is TRBV2 and J usage is TRBJ1-1; D call uncertain. The specimen was memory CD4+ T cells sorted from blood. Regarding subset: CD45RA-negative fraction. DNA of the CDR3: TGTGCCAGTGATAGAAACATGAACACTGAAGCTTTCTTT. Protein sequence: CASDRNMNTEAFF.